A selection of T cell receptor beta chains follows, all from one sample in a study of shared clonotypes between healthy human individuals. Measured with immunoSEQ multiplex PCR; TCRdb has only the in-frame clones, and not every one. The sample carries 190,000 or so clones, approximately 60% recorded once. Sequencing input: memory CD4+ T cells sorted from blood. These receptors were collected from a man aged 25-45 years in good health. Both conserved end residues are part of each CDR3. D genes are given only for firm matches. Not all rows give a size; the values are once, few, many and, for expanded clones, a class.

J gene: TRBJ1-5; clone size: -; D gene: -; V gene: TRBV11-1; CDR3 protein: CASSLGKGQPQHF; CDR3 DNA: TGTGCCAGCAGCTTAGGGAAGGGTCAGCCCCAGCATTTT
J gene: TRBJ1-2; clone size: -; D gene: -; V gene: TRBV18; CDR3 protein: CASSPLGSQGWGYTF; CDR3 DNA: TGTGCCAGCTCACCGTTGGGGAGCCAGGGGTGGGGCTACACCTTC
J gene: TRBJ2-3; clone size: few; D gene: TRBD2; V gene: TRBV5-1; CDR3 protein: CASTPSGYTDTQYF; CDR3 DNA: TGCGCCAGCACCCCTAGCGGATACACAGATACGCAGTATTTT
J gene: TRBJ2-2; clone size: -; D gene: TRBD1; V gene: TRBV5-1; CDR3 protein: CASSKDRYTGELFF; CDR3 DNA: TGCGCCAGCAGCAAGGACAGGTACACCGGGGAGCTGTTTTTT
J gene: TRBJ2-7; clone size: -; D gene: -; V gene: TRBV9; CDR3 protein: CASSDRALSYEQYF; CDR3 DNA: TGTGCCAGCAGCGACAGGGCGCTCTCCTACGAGCAGTACTTC
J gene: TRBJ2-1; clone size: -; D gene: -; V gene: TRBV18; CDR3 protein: CASSPTRTYNEQFF; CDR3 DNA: TGTGCCAGCTCACCAACTCGAACCTACAATGAGCAGTTCTTC
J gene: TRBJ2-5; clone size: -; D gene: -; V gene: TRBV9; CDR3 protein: CASSAPELSEETQYF; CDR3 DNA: TGTGCCAGCAGCGCCCCGGAGCTTTCAGAAGAGACCCAGTACTTC
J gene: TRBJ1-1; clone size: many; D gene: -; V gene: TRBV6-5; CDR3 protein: CASSYLGTEAFF; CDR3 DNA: TGTGCCAGCAGTTACCTGGGCACTGAAGCTTTCTTT
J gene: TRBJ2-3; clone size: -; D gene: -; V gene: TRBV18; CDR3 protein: CASSPYGAITDTQYF; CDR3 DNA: TGTGCCAGCTCACCGTACGGGGCGATCACAGATACGCAGTATTTT
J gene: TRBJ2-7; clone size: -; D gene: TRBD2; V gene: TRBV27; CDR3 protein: CASGTSGMSYEQYF; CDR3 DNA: TGTGCCAGCGGAACTAGCGGGATGTCTTACGAGCAGTACTTC
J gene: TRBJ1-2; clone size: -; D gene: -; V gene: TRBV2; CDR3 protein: CASSGGGAANYGYTF; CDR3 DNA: TGTGCCAGCAGTGGTGGCGGGGCCGCTAACTATGGCTACACCTTC
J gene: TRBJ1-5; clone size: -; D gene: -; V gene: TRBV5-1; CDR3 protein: CASSLEGDRPQHF; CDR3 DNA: TGCGCCAGCAGCTTGGAGGGAGATCGGCCCCAGCATTTT
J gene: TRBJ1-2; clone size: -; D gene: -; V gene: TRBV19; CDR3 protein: CASSGLTVNYGYTF; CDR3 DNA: TGTGCCAGTAGCGGGCTGACGGTAAACTATGGCTACACCTTC
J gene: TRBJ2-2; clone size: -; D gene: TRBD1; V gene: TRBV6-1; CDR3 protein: CASIDRGHTGELFF; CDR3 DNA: TGTGCCAGCATTGACAGGGGCCACACCGGGGAGCTGTTTTTT
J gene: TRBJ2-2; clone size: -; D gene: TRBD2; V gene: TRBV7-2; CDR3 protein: CASSLSGGNTGELFF; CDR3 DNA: TGTGCCAGCAGCTTATCGGGGGGGAACACCGGGGAGCTGTTTTTT
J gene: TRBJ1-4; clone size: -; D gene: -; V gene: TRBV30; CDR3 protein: CAWSVPGATNEKLFF; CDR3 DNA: TGTGCCTGGAGTGTACCCGGAGCAACTAATGAAAAACTGTTTTTT
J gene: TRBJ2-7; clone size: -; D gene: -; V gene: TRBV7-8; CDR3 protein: CASSFWGNYEQYF; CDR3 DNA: TGTGCCAGCAGCTTCTGGGGGAACTACGAGCAGTACTTC
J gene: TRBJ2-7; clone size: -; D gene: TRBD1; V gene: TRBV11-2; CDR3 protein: CASSGRGSYSSYEQYF; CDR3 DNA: TGTGCCAGCAGCGGCAGGGGGTCGTACAGCTCCTACGAGCAGTACTTC
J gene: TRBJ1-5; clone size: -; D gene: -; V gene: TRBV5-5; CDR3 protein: CASSTDADQPQHF; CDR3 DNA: TGTGCCAGCAGCACGGACGCCGATCAGCCCCAGCATTTT
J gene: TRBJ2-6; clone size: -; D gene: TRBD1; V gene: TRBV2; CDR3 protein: CASRDRGRGANVLTF; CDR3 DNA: TGTGCCAGCAGGGACAGGGGGCGCGGGGCCAACGTCCTGACTTTC
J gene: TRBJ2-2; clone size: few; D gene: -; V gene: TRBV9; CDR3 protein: CASSRRESNTGELFF; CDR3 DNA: TGTGCCAGCAGCCGGCGGGAATCGAACACCGGGGAGCTGTTTTTT
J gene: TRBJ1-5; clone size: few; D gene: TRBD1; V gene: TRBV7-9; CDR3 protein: CASGLGTGYQPQHF; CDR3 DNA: TGTGCCAGCGGTCTCGGGACAGGGTATCAGCCCCAGCATTTT
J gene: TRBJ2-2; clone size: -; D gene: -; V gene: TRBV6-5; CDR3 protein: CASTPRDTGELFF; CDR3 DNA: TGTGCCAGCACACCCAGGGACACCGGGGAGCTGTTTTTT
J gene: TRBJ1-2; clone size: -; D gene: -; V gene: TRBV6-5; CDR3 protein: CASSSDSYGYTF; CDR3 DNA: TGTGCCAGCAGCTCCGACAGCTATGGCTACACCTTC
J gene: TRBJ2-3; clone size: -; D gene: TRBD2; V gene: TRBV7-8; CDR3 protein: CASSLVPLAATDTQYF; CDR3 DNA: TGTGCCAGCAGCTTAGTACCGCTAGCGGCCACAGATACGCAGTATTTT
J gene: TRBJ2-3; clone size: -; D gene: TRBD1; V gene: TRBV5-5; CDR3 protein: CASSPPGQGFDTQYF; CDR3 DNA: TGTGCCAGCAGCCCGCCGGGACAGGGATTCGATACGCAGTATTTT
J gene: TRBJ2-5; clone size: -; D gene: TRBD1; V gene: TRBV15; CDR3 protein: CATSRPGQGKETQYF; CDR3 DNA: TGTGCCACCAGCAGACCTGGACAGGGTAAAGAGACCCAGTACTTC
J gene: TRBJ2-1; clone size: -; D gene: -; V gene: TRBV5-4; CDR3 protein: CASSLDPSGPDYNEQFF; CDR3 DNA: TGTGCCAGCAGCTTGGACCCTTCCGGACCCGACTACAATGAGCAGTTCTTC
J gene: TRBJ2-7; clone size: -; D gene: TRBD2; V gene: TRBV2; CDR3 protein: CASSEAPGGYEQYF; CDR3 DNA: TGTGCCAGCAGTGAAGCGCCGGGGGGATACGAGCAGTACTTC
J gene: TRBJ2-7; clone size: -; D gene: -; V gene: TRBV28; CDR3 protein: CASSLAATYEQYF; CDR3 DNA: TGTGCCAGCAGTTTAGCTGCGACCTACGAGCAGTACTTC
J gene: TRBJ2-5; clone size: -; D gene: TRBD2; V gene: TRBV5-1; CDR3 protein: CASSPGKSGEETQYF; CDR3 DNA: TGCGCCAGCAGCCCGGGCAAAAGCGGGGAAGAGACCCAGTACTTC
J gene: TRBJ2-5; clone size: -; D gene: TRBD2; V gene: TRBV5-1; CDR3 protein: CASGQSGTYQETQYF; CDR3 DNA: TGCGCCAGCGGCCAAAGCGGGACGTACCAAGAGACCCAGTACTTC
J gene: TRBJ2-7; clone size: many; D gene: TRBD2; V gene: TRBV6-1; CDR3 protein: CASSRTSQSYEQYF; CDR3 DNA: TGTGCCAGCAGTAGGACTAGCCAAAGCTACGAGCAGTACTTC
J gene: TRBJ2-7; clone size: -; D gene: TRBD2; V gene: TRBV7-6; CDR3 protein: CASSPARREGNPYEQYF; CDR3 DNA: TGTGCCAGCAGTCCCGCGAGGCGGGAGGGCAATCCCTACGAGCAGTACTTC
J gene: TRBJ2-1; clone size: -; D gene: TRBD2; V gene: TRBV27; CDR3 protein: CASSLRAGLASNEQFF; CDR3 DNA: TGTGCCAGCAGTTTAAGGGCCGGACTAGCTTCCAATGAGCAGTTCTTC
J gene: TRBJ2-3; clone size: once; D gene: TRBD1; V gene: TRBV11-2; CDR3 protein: CASSSYRGKADTQYF; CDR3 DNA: TGTGCCAGCAGCTCCTACAGGGGGAAAGCGGATACGCAGTATTTT
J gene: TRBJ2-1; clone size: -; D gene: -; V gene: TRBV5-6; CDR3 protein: CASSWRSNEQFF; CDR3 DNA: TGTGCCAGCAGCTGGAGGTCCAATGAGCAGTTCTTC
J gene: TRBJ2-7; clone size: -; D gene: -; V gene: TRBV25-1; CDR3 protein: CASSEHVYEQYF; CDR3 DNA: TGTGCCAGCAGCGAACACGTCTACGAGCAGTACTTC
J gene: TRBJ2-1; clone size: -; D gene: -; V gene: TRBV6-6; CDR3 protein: CASIKSGSSYNEQFF; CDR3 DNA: TGTGCCAGCATTAAGAGCGGTAGCTCCTACAATGAGCAGTTCTTC
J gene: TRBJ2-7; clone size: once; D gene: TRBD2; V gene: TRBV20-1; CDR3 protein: CSATRGGEQYF; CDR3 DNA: TGCAGTGCTACTCGGGGGGGCGAGCAGTACTTC
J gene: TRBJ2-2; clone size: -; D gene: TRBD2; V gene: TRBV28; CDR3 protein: CASLRLAGGPGELFF; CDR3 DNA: TGTGCCAGCTTAAGACTAGCGGGAGGGCCGGGGGAGCTGTTTTTT
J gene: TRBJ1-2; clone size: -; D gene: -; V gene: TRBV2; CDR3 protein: CASSSAVSVSNGYTF; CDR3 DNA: TGTGCCAGCAGTTCCGCGGTTTCTGTATCGAATGGCTACACCTTC
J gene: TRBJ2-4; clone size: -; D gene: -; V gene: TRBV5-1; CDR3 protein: CASSLASSGNDQYF; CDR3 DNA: TGCGCCAGCAGCTTGGCCTCGTCGGGAAATGACCAGTACTTC
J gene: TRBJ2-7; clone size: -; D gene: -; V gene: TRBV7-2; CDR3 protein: CASSLLRSSDEQYF; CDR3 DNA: TGTGCCAGCAGCTTACTTCGTAGTTCGGACGAGCAGTACTTC
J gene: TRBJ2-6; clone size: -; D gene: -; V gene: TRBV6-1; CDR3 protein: CASRDTSGANVLTF; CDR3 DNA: TGTGCCAGCAGGGATACTTCTGGGGCCAACGTCCTGACTTTC
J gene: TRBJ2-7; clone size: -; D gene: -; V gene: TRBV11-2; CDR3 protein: CASSGQGDQLAGAYEQYF; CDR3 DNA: TGTGCCAGCAGCGGACAGGGGGACCAACTAGCGGGAGCCTACGAGCAGTACTTC
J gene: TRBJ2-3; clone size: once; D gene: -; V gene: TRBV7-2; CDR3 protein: CASSPGPSTDTQYF; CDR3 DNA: TGTGCCAGCAGCCCCGGTCCTAGCACAGATACGCAGTATTTT
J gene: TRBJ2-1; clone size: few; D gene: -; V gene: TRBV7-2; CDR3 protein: CASSLRSPRGTYNEQFF; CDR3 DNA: TGTGCCAGCAGCTTAAGGAGCCCTAGAGGGACTTACAATGAGCAGTTCTTC
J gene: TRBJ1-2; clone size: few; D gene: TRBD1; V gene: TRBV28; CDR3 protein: CASSHPGQGMVYGYTF; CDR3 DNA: TGTGCCAGCAGTCACCCGGGACAGGGAATGGTTTATGGCTACACCTTC
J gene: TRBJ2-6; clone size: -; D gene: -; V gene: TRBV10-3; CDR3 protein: CAISALSGANVLTF; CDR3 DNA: TGTGCCATCAGTGCACTCTCTGGGGCCAACGTCCTGACTTTC
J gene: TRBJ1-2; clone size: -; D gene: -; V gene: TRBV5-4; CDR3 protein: CASSLTEASYGYTF; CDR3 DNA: TGTGCCAGCAGCTTGACAGAAGCATCCTATGGCTACACCTTC
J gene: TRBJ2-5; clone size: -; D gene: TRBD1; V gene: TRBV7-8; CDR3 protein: CASRDSGTVKETQYF; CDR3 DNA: TGTGCCAGCAGGGACTCGGGGACAGTAAAAGAGACCCAGTACTTC